This is a list of T cell receptor beta chains from one sample in a study of beta chain features in type 1 diabetes. Generated by immunoSEQ multiplex PCR, the TCRdb table keeps only in-frame clones and is missing some. The sample comprises hundreds of thousands of clones, over 12% of which are singletons, and 0.035% to 0.045% rests with the top ten. Sample: naive CD4+ T cells from blood. These receptors came from a man between 18 and 29 years old with type 1 diabetes. CDR3s include the opening cysteine and the closing phenylalanine or tryptophan. Fields, in order: V gene, D gene, J gene, clone size, CDR3 DNA, CDR3 protein. D genes are given only for firm matches. Only part of the rows carry a size: once, few, many, or a class if the clone is expanded.

V: TRBV9
D: TRBD2
J: TRBJ2-5
size: few
DNA: TGTGCCAGCAGCGTGGGCGGGAGGGAAGAGACCCAGTACTTC
CDR3: CASSVGGREETQYF

V: TRBV5-1
D: NA
J: TRBJ1-1
size: NA
DNA: TGCGCCAGCAGCTCGCAGGGGAACACTGAAGCTTTCTTT
CDR3: CASSSQGNTEAFF

V: TRBV29-1
D: TRBD1
J: TRBJ2-1
size: few
DNA: TGCAGCGTTGGGCTCGGGACAGCGTATGAGCAGTTCTTC
CDR3: CSVGLGTAYEQFF

V: TRBV2
D: NA
J: TRBJ1-5
size: NA
DNA: TGTGCCAGCAGTGAGGAGGTCAATCAGCCCCAGCATTTT
CDR3: CASSEEVNQPQHF

V: TRBV7-2
D: NA
J: TRBJ1-1
size: NA
DNA: TGTGCCAGCAGCTCTTACACTGAAGCTTTCTTT
CDR3: CASSSYTEAFF

V: TRBV11-2
D: NA
J: TRBJ1-4
size: few
DNA: TGTGCCAGCAGCTTAGGGTCCCAGGGTCCGGGTGAAAAACTGTTTTTT
CDR3: CASSLGSQGPGEKLFF

V: TRBV4-3
D: NA
J: TRBJ2-1
size: NA
DNA: TGCGCCAGCAGCCAAATTGGGGGGACGTACAGAGATGAGCAGTTCTTC
CDR3: CASSQIGGTYRDEQFF

V: TRBV6-5
D: TRBD1
J: TRBJ1-2
size: NA
DNA: TGTGCCAGCAGTCGGACAGGGAAGGACTATGGCTACACCTTC
CDR3: CASSRTGKDYGYTF

V: TRBV30
D: NA
J: TRBJ2-7
size: NA
DNA: TGTGCCTGGAGTATGGACAGTCCCTACGAGCAGTACTTC
CDR3: CAWSMDSPYEQYF

V: TRBV5-4
D: NA
J: TRBJ2-3
size: few
DNA: TGTGCCAGCAGCTCCCCGGAGGATACGCAGTATTTT
CDR3: CASSSPEDTQYF

V: TRBV5-1
D: NA
J: TRBJ1-4
size: NA
DNA: TGCGCCAGCAGCCCCCGGACGGTTGCAACTAATGAAAAACTGTTTTTT
CDR3: CASSPRTVATNEKLFF

V: TRBV19
D: TRBD1
J: TRBJ2-3
size: NA
DNA: TGTGCCAGTAGTATGGGACGACAGGGCCTGAGCACAGATACGCAGTATTTT
CDR3: CASSMGRQGLSTDTQYF

V: TRBV5-1
D: NA
J: TRBJ2-1
size: few
DNA: TGCGCCAGCAGCTTCTCTAGCTTCAATGAGCAGTTCTTC
CDR3: CASSFSSFNEQFF

V: TRBV11-2
D: NA
J: TRBJ2-7
size: few
DNA: TGTGCCAGCAGCTTAGATCACGGCAGGGCGGGCGAGCAGTACTTC
CDR3: CASSLDHGRAGEQYF

V: TRBV30
D: NA
J: TRBJ1-2
size: NA
DNA: TGTGCCTGGAGCGCCGGCGGGTATGGCTACACCTTC
CDR3: CAWSAGGYGYTF

V: TRBV4-2
D: TRBD2
J: TRBJ2-1
size: few
DNA: TGTGCCAGCAGCCCCCCTGAGCGGGGGGGCTATAGTGAGCAGTTCTTC
CDR3: CASSPPERGGYSEQFF

V: TRBV7-3
D: TRBD2
J: TRBJ2-3
size: NA
DNA: TGTGCCAGCAGCTTCTCCCCCAGGGGACTAGCGGGGCGAGATACGCAGTATTTT
CDR3: CASSFSPRGLAGRDTQYF

V: TRBV7-2
D: TRBD1
J: TRBJ2-5
size: NA
DNA: TGTGCCAGCAGCTTAACAGGGACAGGCTACCAAGAGACCCAGTACTTC
CDR3: CASSLTGTGYQETQYF

V: TRBV7-2
D: NA
J: TRBJ1-4
size: NA
DNA: TGTGCCAGCAGCTTAGTAATGACTAATGAAAAACTGTTTTTT
CDR3: CASSLVMTNEKLFF

V: TRBV5-4
D: NA
J: TRBJ2-3
size: NA
DNA: TGTGCCAGCAGCTTCGCTGGGAGCACAGATACGCAGTATTTT
CDR3: CASSFAGSTDTQYF

V: TRBV7-7
D: NA
J: TRBJ2-7
size: few
DNA: TGTGCTAGCAGCTTAGATCCTGGGTTTGGAAAGCAGTACTTC
CDR3: CASSLDPGFGKQYF

V: TRBV7-3
D: NA
J: TRBJ2-2
size: once
DNA: TGTGCCAGCAGCCCGGGGGGCGGGAACACCGGGGAGCTGTTTTTT
CDR3: CASSPGGGNTGELFF

V: TRBV29-1
D: NA
J: TRBJ1-2
size: few
DNA: TGCAGCGTGGGGGGTGAATATGGCTACACCTTC
CDR3: CSVGGEYGYTF

V: TRBV7-8
D: TRBD1
J: TRBJ1-6
size: NA
DNA: TGTGCCAGCAGCCCGCGACAGGGGGGCTCACCCCTCCACTTT
CDR3: CASSPRQGGSPLHF

V: TRBV18
D: TRBD1
J: TRBJ2-1
size: few
DNA: TGTGCCAGCTCACCATGGACAGGGGAAACCTACAATGAGCAGTTCTTC
CDR3: CASSPWTGETYNEQFF

V: TRBV7-2
D: NA
J: TRBJ2-5
size: many
DNA: TGTGCCAGCAGTCGTCAAGACCAAGAGACCCAGTACTTC
CDR3: CASSRQDQETQYF

V: TRBV9
D: NA
J: TRBJ2-3
size: NA
DNA: TGTGCCAGCAGCGTAGTCGGGACAGATACGCAGTATTTT
CDR3: CASSVVGTDTQYF

V: TRBV28
D: NA
J: TRBJ2-1
size: NA
DNA: TGTGCCAGCACCCACTCAAGCGGAACGAGTGAGCAGTTCTTC
CDR3: CASTHSSGTSEQFF